The clone carrying this T cell receptor (beta chain) was detected only once. Profiling relied on immunoSEQ multiplex PCR, and the TCRdb table lists in-frame clones only, not all of them. Seen here are roughly 240,000 clones, more than 75% observed once, and the top ten hold around 3%. This sample is drawn from a study of cytomegalovirus exposure and HLA in healthy donors. Germline V CDR1 and CDR2: MNHNY, SVGAGI (reference sequence). The ends lost 1 base at V and 2 bases at J; junction bases unmatched: 2. There are 15 residues in the CDR3. The sequencing input was PBMCs. This rearrangement joins TRBV6-6 to TRBJ2-5; 9 bases line up with TRBD2. The receptor was derived from a man between 18 and 29 years old in good health and CMV-seronegative. CDR3 sequence: CASSYFSGGQETQYF. For the CDR3, the DNA is TGTGCCAGCAGTTACTTTAGCGGGGGACAAGAGACCCAGTACTTC.